This T cell receptor (beta chain) originates from a study of T cells expressing NK-cell markers. Turning to the study itself: Sorted T-cell subsets CD3+CD56+NKG2C+, CD3+CD56+NKG2C- and CD3+CD56-NKG2C+ were TCR beta-sequenced. The sequencing cohort of eight donors included seven HCMV-seropositive individuals and one seronegative individual.

A 5'RACE template switching approach incorporating UMIs was used to make TCR beta cDNA. For each CDR3 protein, TCRdb gives one entry from its re-call of the 5' RACE reads, without DNA. The sample table sets out a few hundred thousand distinct CDR3 sequences. As regards this clonotype: Its antigen is unknown.

CDR1 is SGHDT and CDR2 is YYEEEE in the germline V gene. This CDR3 is built from 17 residues. Findings and limits, study-wide: Of the CD8+ T cells in about 6 donors, about 1.0-7.5% belonged to dominant NKG2C+ clonotypes.

The sequenced material came from blood T cells: a sorted CD56 or NKG2C T cell subset, CD4+ or CD8+ T cells, or bulk PBMC T cells (not recorded which). The J gene is TRBJ2-1, the V gene TRBV5-6; the D call of TRBD2 rests on TCRdb alone, since no DNA is present to check it. The sequence was collected from a man aged 18 to 30 in good health. The CDR3 loop reads CASSFGLAGGTYNEQFF.